This entry lists 7 T cell receptor beta chains sequenced from one sample in a study of blood T cell repertoires in COVID-19. The table came from immunoSEQ multiplex PCR; TCRdb's copy has only in-frame clones and leaves some out. The table shows around 43,000 clones, with around 90% occurring only once. Sequences were obtained from peripheral blood. Source of these receptors: a man aged 45 to 65 with active COVID-19.

V gene TRBV30 combines with J gene TRBJ1-3; D remains unclear. Germline V gives CDR1 GTSNPN, CDR2 SVGIG (reference sequence). The CDR3 loop spans 14 amino acids. V was shortened by 1 base and J by 4 bases, with 11 bases between the two germline ends. CDR3 loop: CAWSEPGRGNTIYF. The CDR3 DNA reads TGTGCCTGGAGTGAACCGGGAAGAGGAAACACCATATATTTT.

A word on this clone: This sample also contains other DNA sequences that code for the same CDR3. V usage is TRBV28 and J usage is TRBJ2-1, with D possibly matching TRBD2 (5 bases). This CDR3 has 12 residues. V was shortened by 7 bases and J by 8 bases, with 12 bases between the two germline ends. Germline-derived CDR1 and CDR2 are MDHEN and SYDVKM. The CDR3 protein is CASTSGRDEQFF. Here the CDR3 DNA reads TGTGCCAGCACCTCTGGGCGGGATGAGCAGTTCTTC.

This rearrangement joins TRBV7-9 to TRBJ2-7, with D possibly TRBD1 on 5 matching bases. This CDR3 spans 13 amino acids. Germline values: CDR1 SEHNR, CDR2 FQNEAQ (reference sequence). Deletions cut 3 bases from V and 6 bases from J, with 12 bases between. The CDR3 nucleotides are TGTGCCAGCAGCTTGGGCAGGGCTGGCGAGCAGTACTTC. Amino acids: CASSLGRAGEQYF.

V gene TRBV6-6 combines with J gene TRBJ2-7; TRBD2 agrees at 10 bases. V shed 10 bases, J shed 5 bases, and the junction held 8 bases outside the gene matches. The germline CDR1 and CDR2 sequences are MNHNY and SVGAGI (reference sequence). This CDR3 spans 13 amino acids. CDR3 nucleotide sequence: TGTGCCACGACCGGGACTAGCGTCGACGAGCAGTACTTC. Residues: CATTGTSVDEQYF.

The V and J genes are TRBV2 and TRBJ2-3; 11 bases match TRBD1. CDR1 is SNHLY, CDR2 FYNNEI, per germline. This CDR3 has 16 amino acids. V lost 10 bases and J lost 4; bases outside the gene matches: 13. The CDR3 here is CAITPLPGQGADTQYF. CDR3 in DNA: TGTGCCATCACGCCCTTACCGGGACAGGGGGCAGATACGCAGTATTTT.

V usage is TRBV11-2 and J usage is TRBJ2-7; D is perhaps TRBD1 (6 bases). Germline values: CDR1 SGHAT, CDR2 FQNNGV. The V end was cut by 6 bases, the J end by 0 bases, with 15 bases between. This CDR3 contains 15 residues. The CDR3 is CASSSGRDNSYEQYF. The CDR3 DNA reads TGTGCCAGCAGTTCTGGCCGGGACAACTCCTACGAGCAGTACTTC.

This clone was seen more than once but under ten times. The J gene is TRBJ1-1, the V gene TRBV19; 10 nucleotides agree with TRBD1. The germline V gene encodes CDR1 LNHDA and CDR2 SQIVND (reference sequence). CDR3 length: 15 residues. J lost 5 bases, V lost 3 bases, and 6 bases had no gene match. CDR3 DNA: TGTGCCAGTAGTATGACAGGGGGCGAGGGGACTGAAGCTTTCTTT. Its protein product is CASSMTGGEGTEAFF.